A selection of T cell receptor beta chains follows, all from one sample in a study of CD8 T cells in ankylosing spondylitis. TCRdb processed the 5' RACE reads anew with MiXCR; each CDR3 protein has one entry. The profile shows around 100,000 distinct CDR3 sequences, less than 25% of them singletons. The sequenced sample consisted of synovial fluid, either unsorted or a sorted T cell fraction (not recorded which). These receptors all stem from a male donor with ankylosing spondylitis. The CDR3 runs from the conserved cysteine through the conserved F or W. D genes are given only for firm matches. A clone size is listed for some rows: how often the clone was seen (once, few, many), or a class if it is expanded.

. TRBJ1-2 TRBV12-3/TRBV12-4 . CASSSWGSYTF TGTGCCAGCAGTTCTTGGGGGAGCTACACCTTC
few TRBJ2-3 TRBV6-2/TRBV6-3 . CASSLKLPRTDTQYF TGTGCCAGCAGTCTTAAACTACCTCGCACAGATACGCAGTATTTT
. TRBJ2-3 TRBV20-1 . CSASQPSTDTQYF TGCAGTGCTAGTCAACCGAGCACAGATACGCAGTATTTT
. TRBJ2-1 TRBV6-2/TRBV6-3 . CASSPGWSEFSYNEQFF TGTGCCAGCAGCCCCGGCTGGTCGGAATTCTCCTACAATGAGCAGTTCTTC
. TRBJ1-2 TRBV24-1 . CATSGVDYGYTF TGTGCCACCAGTGGGGTCGATTATGGCTACACCTTC
medium-sized TRBJ2-1 TRBV5-1 TRBD2 CASSLANSGSTFDNEQFF TGCGCCAGCAGCTTGGCTAATAGCGGGAGTACTTTTGACAATGAGCAGTTCTTC
. TRBJ1-5 TRBV20-1 . CSARRRGNQPQHF TGCAGTGCTAGGCGCAGGGGCAATCAGCCCCAGCATTTT
many TRBJ2-3 TRBV10-3 TRBD2 CAIRTRPDTQYF TGTGCCATCCGGACTAGGCCAGATACGCAGTATTTT
few TRBJ2-3 TRBV3-1 . CASSRGTHNGDTQYF TGTGCCAGCAGCCGCGGGACTCACAACGGGGATACGCAGTATTTT
. TRBJ2-3 TRBV6-5 . CASSYVAQGGDTQYF TGTGCCAGCAGTTACGTTGCCCAGGGAGGAGATACGCAGTATTTT
few TRBJ2-2 TRBV6-6 . CASSSPGGELFF TGTGCCAGCAGCTCCCCCGGCGGGGAGCTGTTTTTT
few TRBJ2-3 TRBV5-1 . CASSWLGDTQYF TGCGCCAGCAGCTGGCTGGGAGATACGCAGTATTTT
. TRBJ1-6 TRBV15 . CATSRDPDSNSPLHF TGTGCCACCAGCAGAGATCCCGACAGTAATTCACCCCTCCACTTT
few TRBJ2-1 TRBV20-1 TRBD2 CSATLAGRPQNEQFF TGCAGTGCTACCTTAGCGGGCCGGCCGCAGAATGAGCAGTTCTTC
medium-sized TRBJ1-6 TRBV28 . CASSSPGNSPLHF TGTGCCAGCAGTTCCCCCGGAAATTCACCCCTCCACTTT
. TRBJ2-2 TRBV12-3/TRBV12-4 TRBD2 CASSLESGRSTGELFF TGTGCCAGCAGTTTAGAGAGCGGGAGGTCCACCGGGGAGCTGTTTTTT
many TRBJ2-1 TRBV9 . CASSVEGTDEQFF TGTGCCAGCAGCGTAGAGGGTACGGATGAGCAGTTCTTC
many TRBJ2-1 TRBV12-3/TRBV12-4 TRBD2 CASKFRLAGENEQFF TGTGCCAGCAAATTCCGACTAGCGGGAGAAAATGAGCAGTTCTTC
. TRBJ2-2 TRBV7-9 TRBD1 CASSLEQGSTGELFF TGTGCCAGCAGCCTAGAACAGGGGAGCACCGGGGAGCTGTTTTTT
few TRBJ2-2 TRBV7-7 . CASSLDLDGELFF TGTGCCAGCAGCTTAGATTTGGACGGGGAGCTGTTTTTT
. TRBJ2-1 TRBV12-3/TRBV12-4 TRBD1 CASSLSFQGANNEQFF TGTGCCAGCAGTTTATCTTTCCAGGGGGCGAACAATGAGCAGTTCTTC
. TRBJ2-1 TRBV18 TRBD1 CASSSGTGDNEQFF TGTGCCAGCTCGTCCGGGACAGGGGACAATGAGCAGTTCTTC
few TRBJ2-2 TRBV7-2 TRBD1 CASSAGQGGTGELFF TGTGCCAGCAGCGCGGGACAGGGCGGGACCGGGGAGCTGTTTTTT
. TRBJ2-7 TRBV29-1 TRBD2 CSVHQRDPAGEQYF TGCAGCGTTCACCAGCGGGATCCCGCCGGCGAGCAGTACTTC
. TRBJ1-5 TRBV6-1 . CASSELGEASRGPQHF TGTGCCAGCAGTGAATTAGGAGAAGCCTCCCGGGGGCCCCAGCATTTT
. TRBJ1-2 TRBV2 . CASRPNYGYTF TGTGCCAGCAGGCCTAACTATGGCTACACCTTC
. TRBJ2-3 TRBV20-1 TRBD1 CSALDRGRTRGTDTQYF TGCAGTGCTCTGGACAGGGGGCGGACGCGGGGCACAGATACGCAGTATTTT
. TRBJ2-1 TRBV27 TRBD2 CASSLSGTSGGGRQFF TGTGCCAGCAGTTTATCCGGGACTAGCGGGGGGGGACGGCAGTTCTTC
. TRBJ2-3 TRBV30 TRBD1 CALQGNTDTQYF TGTGCCTTACAGGGGAACACAGATACGCAGTATTTT